The T cell receptor beta chain under discussion was sequenced for a study of blood T cell repertoires in COVID-19. Looking at the study overall: Specimens from acute and convalescent COVID-19 originated in the United States, Italy and Spain. The analysed material was cDNA or gDNA that came from T cells, B-cell-depleted T cells, or PBMCs.

Per the germline V gene, CDR1 is SGHRS and CDR2 is YFSETQ. The CDR3 spans 17 residues. Trimming cost V 0 bases and J 1 base, with 15 bases left between them. The method was immunoSEQ multiplex PCR; TCRdb's version includes in-frame clones alone and lacks a portion of them. The sample has 40,000 or so clones; approximately 85% are singletons. The chain recombines TRBV5-1 with TRBJ2-3; D might be TRBD1 (5 bases). Sequences were obtained from peripheral blood. The TCR sequence derives from a human donor in a cohort sampled during active COVID-19. DNA for the CDR3: TGCGCCAGCAGCTTGGCCCCCCAGGGTTGGGGCACAGATACGCAGTATTTT. This sequence encodes CASSLAPQGWGTDTQYF.